A selection of T cell receptor beta chains follows, all from one sample in a study of spatial heterogeneity in lung cancer. TCRdb used MiXCR to reprocess the 5' RACE reads, holding one entry per CDR3 protein. The sample shows 5,700 or so distinct CDR3 sequences, around an eighth of them seen only once. Source: lung tumor tissue, taken at surgery. The receptors here all came from a female donor with early-stage non-small cell lung cancer. The CDR3 runs from the conserved cysteine through the conserved F or W. D genes are given only for firm matches. Expanded clones get a size class; other rows say once, few or many, or leave the size out.

j_gene	d_gene	v_gene	abundance	CDR3aa	CDR3nt
TRBJ1-5	-	TRBV19	medium-sized	CASSIGLRNNQPQHF	TGTGCCAGTAGTATAGGTCTACGGAACAATCAGCCCCAGCATTTT
TRBJ1-2	-	TRBV6-5	few	CASSQGSGYTF	TGTGCCAGCAGTCAGGGGAGCGGCTACACCTTC
TRBJ1-5	TRBD1	TRBV7-9	medium-sized	CASSPGTGNQPQHF	TGTGCCAGCAGCCCTGGGACAGGCAATCAGCCCCAGCATTTT
TRBJ2-2	-	TRBV5-5	many	CASSLGGNTGELFF	TGTGCCAGCAGCTTGGGTGGTAACACCGGGGAGCTGTTTTTT
TRBJ2-1	-	TRBV5-1	medium-sized	CASSANGAYEQFF	TGCGCCAGCAGCGCGAACGGAGCCTATGAGCAGTTCTTC
TRBJ1-1	-	TRBV27	many	CASSLRLRGLDTEAFF	TGTGCCAGCAGCTTAAGGCTTCGGGGATTGGACACTGAAGCTTTCTTT
TRBJ1-6	-	TRBV28	medium-sized	CASSFEGSTLHF	TGTGCCAGCAGTTTTGAAGGTTCGACCCTCCACTTT
TRBJ2-1	-	TRBV9	-	CASSPHLGEQFF	TGTGCCAGCAGCCCCCATTTGGGTGAGCAGTTCTTC
TRBJ2-1	-	TRBV11-2	many	CASSLVMGVGRFEQFF	TGTGCCAGCAGCTTAGTCATGGGGGTGGGGAGATTTGAGCAGTTCTTC
TRBJ2-5	-	TRBV3-1	medium-sized	CASSPGTGRRETQYF	TGTGCCAGCAGCCCTGGGACGGGTCGTCGGGAGACCCAGTACTTC
TRBJ2-5	-	TRBV28	medium-sized	CASSSPPAETQYF	TGTGCCAGCAGCTCCCCCCCGGCGGAGACCCAGTACTTC
TRBJ2-3	-	TRBV20-1	-	CSARGQYTDTQYF	TGCAGTGCTAGAGGTCAATATACAGATACGCAGTATTTT
TRBJ2-2	TRBD2	TRBV7-2	medium-sized	CASSFTGTMNTGELFF	TGTGCCAGCAGCTTTACCGGGACTATGAACACCGGGGAGCTGTTTTTT
TRBJ1-5	-	TRBV7-9	many	CASSLDGQAQHF	TGTGCCAGCAGCTTGGACGGCCAGGCCCAGCATTTT
TRBJ2-3	TRBD1	TRBV20-1	-	CSAYSRDRFSDTQYF	TGCAGTGCTTACTCCCGGGACAGGTTTTCAGATACGCAGTATTTT
TRBJ2-5	TRBD2	TRBV7-3	-	CASSLTSGRAETQYF	TGTGCCAGCAGCCTGACTAGCGGGAGGGCCGAGACCCAGTACTTC
TRBJ2-7	-	TRBV14	many	CASSRSKGSSYEQYF	TGTGCCAGCAGCCGGTCGAAGGGATCCTCCTACGAGCAGTACTTC
TRBJ2-1	-	TRBV5-4	-	CASRSEFSDNEQFF	TGTGCCAGCAGGTCGGAGTTCTCAGACAATGAGCAGTTCTTC
TRBJ2-3	-	TRBV12-3/TRBV12-4	-	CASSRLRGTDTQYF	TGTGCCAGCAGTCGCCTCCGTGGTACAGATACGCAGTATTTT
TRBJ2-1	-	TRBV29-1	medium-sized	CSVEDQAIEYNEQFF	TGCAGCGTTGAAGATCAAGCGATTGAATACAATGAGCAGTTCTTC